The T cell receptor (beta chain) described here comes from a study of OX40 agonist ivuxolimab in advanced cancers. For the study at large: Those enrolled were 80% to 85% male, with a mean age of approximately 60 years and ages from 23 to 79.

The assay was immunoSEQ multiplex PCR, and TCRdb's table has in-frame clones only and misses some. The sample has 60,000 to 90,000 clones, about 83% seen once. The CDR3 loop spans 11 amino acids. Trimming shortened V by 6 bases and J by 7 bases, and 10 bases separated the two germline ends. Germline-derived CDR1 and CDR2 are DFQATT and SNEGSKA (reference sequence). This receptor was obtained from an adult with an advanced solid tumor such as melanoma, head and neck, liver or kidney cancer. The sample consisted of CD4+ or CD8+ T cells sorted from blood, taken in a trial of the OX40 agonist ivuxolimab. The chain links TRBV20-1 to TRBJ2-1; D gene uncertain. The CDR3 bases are TGCAGTGCCCTAGAACTGAATGAGCAGTTCTTC. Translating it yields CSALELNEQFF.